This TCR beta chain was captured in a study of response to subunit inactivated influenza vaccine. The CDR3 is made up of 16 amino acids. Germline values: CDR1 SEHNR, CDR2 FQNEAQ (reference sequence). The ends lost 4 bases at V and 8 bases at J; junction bases unmatched: 12. General observations from the study: Authors proposed each seasonal influenza vaccination draws in few new T cells.

On this clonotype: Its antigen is as yet unknown.

TCRdb re-called the RT-PCR reads with MiXCR, one entry per CDR3 protein. The table has hundreds of thousands of distinct CDR3 sequences, 15% to 18% seen once. Sample: PBMCs from blood, taken 12 days after vaccination. The clonotype was recovered from a man aged 50-59 years who received an inactivated influenza vaccine. The rearrangement uses TRBV7-9 and TRBJ2-7, with 12 bases that match TRBD1. The CDR3 coding sequence is TGTGCCAGCAGCTGGCCGGGACAGGGGGCGGACCCCCAGCAGTACTTC. Translated, it gives CASSWPGQGADPQQYF.